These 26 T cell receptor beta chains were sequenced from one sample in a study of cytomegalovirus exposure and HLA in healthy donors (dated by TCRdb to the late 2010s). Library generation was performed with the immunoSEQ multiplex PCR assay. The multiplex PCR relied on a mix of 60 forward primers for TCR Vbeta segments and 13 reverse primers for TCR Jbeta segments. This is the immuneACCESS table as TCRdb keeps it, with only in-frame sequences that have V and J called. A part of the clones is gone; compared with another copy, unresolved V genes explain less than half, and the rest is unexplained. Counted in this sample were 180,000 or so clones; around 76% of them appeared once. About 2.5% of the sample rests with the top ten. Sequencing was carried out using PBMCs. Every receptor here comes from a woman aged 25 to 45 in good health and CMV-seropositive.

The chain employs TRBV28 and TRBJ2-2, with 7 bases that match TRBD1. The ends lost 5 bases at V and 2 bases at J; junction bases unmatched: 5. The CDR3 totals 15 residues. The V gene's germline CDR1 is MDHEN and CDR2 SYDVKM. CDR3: CASSGGQINTGELFF. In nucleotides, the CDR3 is TGTGCCAGCAGTGGGGGACAGATTAACACCGGGGAGCTGTTTTTT.

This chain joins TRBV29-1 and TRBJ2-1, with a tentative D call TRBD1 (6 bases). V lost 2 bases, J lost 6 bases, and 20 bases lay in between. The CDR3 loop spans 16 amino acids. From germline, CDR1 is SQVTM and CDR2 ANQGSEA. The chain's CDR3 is CSVEIRGYVSGNEQFF. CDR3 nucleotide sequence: TGCAGCGTTGAAATTAGGGGGTATGTCTCGGGCAATGAGCAGTTCTTC.

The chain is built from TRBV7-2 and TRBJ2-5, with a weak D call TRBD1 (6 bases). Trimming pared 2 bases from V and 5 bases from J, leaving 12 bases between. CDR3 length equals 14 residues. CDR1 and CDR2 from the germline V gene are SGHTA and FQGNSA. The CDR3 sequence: CASSLQGIGETQYF. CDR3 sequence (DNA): TGTGCCAGCAGCTTACAGGGGATAGGGGAGACCCAGTACTTC.

The CDR3 sequence: CASSERGQRTDTQYF. Written as DNA, the CDR3 is TGTGCCAGCAGTGAGCGGGGACAGCGCACAGATACGCAGTATTTT. The chain links TRBV6-1 to TRBJ2-3; D possibly corresponds to TRBD1 (7 bases). V was trimmed by 3 bases and J by 1 base, leaving 11 bases between them. CDR3 length equals 15 residues. CDR1 is MNHNS and CDR2 is SASEGT in the germline V gene.

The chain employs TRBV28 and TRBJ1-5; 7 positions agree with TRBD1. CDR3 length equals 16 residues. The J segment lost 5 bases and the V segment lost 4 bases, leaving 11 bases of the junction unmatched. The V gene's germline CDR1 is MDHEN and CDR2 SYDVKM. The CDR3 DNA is TGTGCCAGCAGTTCACAGGGGAAACGGATCGATCAGCCCCAGCATTTT. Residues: CASSSQGKRIDQPQHF.

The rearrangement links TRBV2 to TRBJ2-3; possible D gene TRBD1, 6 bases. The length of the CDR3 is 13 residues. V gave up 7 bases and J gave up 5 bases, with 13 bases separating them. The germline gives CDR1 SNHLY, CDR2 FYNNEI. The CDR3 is CASKARGGDTQYF. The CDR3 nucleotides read TGTGCCAGCAAGGCAAGAGGGGGAGATACGCAGTATTTT.

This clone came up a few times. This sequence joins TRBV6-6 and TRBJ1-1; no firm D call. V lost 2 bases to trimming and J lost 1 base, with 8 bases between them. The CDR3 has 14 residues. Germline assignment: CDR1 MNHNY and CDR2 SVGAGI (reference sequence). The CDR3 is CASSYGQPNTEAFF. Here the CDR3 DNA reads TGTGCCAGCAGTTACGGGCAACCGAACACTGAAGCTTTCTTT.

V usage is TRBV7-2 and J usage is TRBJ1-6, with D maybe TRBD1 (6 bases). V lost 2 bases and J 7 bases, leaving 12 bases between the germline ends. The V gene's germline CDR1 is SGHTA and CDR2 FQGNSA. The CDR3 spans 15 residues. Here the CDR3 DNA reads TGTGCCAGCAGCTTATCGGGGGGCGGAAATTCACCCCTCCACTTT. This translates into CASSLSGGGNSPLHF.

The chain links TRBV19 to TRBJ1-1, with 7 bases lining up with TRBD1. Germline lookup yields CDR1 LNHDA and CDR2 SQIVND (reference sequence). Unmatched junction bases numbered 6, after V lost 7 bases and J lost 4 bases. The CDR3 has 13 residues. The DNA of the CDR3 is TGTGCCAGTAATTTTCAGGGGGGCACTGAAGCTTTCTTT. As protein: CASNFQGGTEAFF.

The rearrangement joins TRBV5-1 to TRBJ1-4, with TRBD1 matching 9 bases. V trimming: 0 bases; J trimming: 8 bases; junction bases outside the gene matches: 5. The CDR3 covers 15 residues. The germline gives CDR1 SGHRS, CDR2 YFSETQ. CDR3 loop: CASSLAGTGREKLFF. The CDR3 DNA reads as TGCGCCAGCAGCTTGGCCGGGACAGGGCGAGAAAAACTGTTTTTT. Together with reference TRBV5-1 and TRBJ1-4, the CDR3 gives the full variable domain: KAGVTQTPRYLIKTRGQQVTLSCSPISGHRSVSWYQQTPGQGLQFLFEYFSETQRNKGNFPGRFSGRQFSNSRSEMNVSTLELGDSALYLCASSLAGTGREKLFFGSGTQLSVL.

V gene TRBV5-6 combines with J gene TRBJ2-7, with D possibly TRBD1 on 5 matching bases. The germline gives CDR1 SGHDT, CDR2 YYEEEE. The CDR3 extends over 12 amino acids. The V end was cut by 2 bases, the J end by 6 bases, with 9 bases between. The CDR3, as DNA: TGTGCCAGCAGCTTCTGGCAGGGCGAGCAGTACTTC. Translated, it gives CASSFWQGEQYF.

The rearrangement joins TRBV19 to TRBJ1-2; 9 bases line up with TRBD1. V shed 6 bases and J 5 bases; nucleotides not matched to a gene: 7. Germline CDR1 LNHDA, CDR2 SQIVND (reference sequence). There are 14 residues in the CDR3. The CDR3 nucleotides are TGTGCCAGTAGCCGGGGACAGGGACATTATGGCTACACCTTC. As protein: CASSRGQGHYGYTF.

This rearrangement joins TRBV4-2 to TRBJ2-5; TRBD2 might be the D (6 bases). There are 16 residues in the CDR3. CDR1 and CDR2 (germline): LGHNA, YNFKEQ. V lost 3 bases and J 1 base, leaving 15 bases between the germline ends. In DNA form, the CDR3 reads TGTGCCAGCAGCCAGATCCGGGGACTGGGCCAAGAGACCCAGTACTTC. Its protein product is CASSQIRGLGQETQYF.

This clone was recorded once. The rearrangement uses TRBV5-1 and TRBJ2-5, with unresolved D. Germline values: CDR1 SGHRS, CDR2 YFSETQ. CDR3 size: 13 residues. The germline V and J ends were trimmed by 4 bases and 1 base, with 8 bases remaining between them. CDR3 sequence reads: CASSPVSQETQYF. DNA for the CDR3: TGCGCCAGCAGCCCCGTTTCCCAAGAGACCCAGTACTTC.

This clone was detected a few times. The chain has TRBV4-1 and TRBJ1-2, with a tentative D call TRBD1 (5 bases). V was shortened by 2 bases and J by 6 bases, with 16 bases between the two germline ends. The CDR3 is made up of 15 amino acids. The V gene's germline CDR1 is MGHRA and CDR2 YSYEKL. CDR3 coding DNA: TGCGCCAGCAGCCAATTACAGGCCAGAGGAGATGGCTACACCTTC. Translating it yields CASSQLQARGDGYTF.

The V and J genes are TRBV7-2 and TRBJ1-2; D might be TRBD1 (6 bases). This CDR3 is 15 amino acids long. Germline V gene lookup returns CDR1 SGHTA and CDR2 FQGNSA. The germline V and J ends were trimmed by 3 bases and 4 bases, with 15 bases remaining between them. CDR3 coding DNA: TGTGCCAGCAGCTTTACGGCGGGGGGCAGCTATGGCTACACCTTC. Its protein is CASSFTAGGSYGYTF.

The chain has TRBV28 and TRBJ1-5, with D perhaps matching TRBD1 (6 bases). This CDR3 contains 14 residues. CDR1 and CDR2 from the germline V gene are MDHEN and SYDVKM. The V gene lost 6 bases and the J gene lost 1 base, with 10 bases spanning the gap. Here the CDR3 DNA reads TGTGCCAGCAGACGGGACATAAGCAATCAGCCCCAGCATTTT. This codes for CASRRDISNQPQHF.

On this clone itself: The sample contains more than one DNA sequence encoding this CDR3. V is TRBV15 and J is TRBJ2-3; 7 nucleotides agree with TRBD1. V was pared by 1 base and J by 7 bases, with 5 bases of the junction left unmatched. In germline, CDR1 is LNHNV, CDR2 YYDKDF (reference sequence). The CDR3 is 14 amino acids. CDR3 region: CATSRADRAHTQYF. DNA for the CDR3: TGTGCCACCAGCAGAGCTGACAGGGCTCATACGCAGTATTTT.

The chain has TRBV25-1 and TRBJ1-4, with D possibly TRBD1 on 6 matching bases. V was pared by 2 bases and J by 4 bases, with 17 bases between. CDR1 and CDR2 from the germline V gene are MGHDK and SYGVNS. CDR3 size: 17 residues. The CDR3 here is CASSERGRGGGNEKLFF. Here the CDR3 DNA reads TGTGCCAGCAGTGAACGAGGCAGGGGCGGTGGTAATGAAAAACTGTTTTTT.

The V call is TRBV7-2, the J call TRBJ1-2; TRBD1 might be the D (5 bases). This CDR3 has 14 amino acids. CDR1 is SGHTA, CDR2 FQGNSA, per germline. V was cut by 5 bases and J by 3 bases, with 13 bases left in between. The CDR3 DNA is TGTGCCAGCAGCCAGGGTCGAGGTGACTATGGCTACACCTTC. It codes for CASSQGRGDYGYTF.

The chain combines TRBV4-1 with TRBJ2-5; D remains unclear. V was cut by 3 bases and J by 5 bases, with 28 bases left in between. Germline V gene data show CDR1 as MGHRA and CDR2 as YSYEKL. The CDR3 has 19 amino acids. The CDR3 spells CASSHNPTTESDVGETQYF. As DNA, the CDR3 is TGCGCCAGCAGCCACAACCCAACGACCGAATCCGACGTCGGGGAGACCCAGTACTTC.

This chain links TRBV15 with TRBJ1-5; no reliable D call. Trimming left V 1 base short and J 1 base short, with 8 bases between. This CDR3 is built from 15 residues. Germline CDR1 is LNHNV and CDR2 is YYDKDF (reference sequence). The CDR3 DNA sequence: TGTGCCACCAGCAGAGGAGGGTGGAGCAATCAGCCCCAGCATTTT. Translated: CATSRGGWSNQPQHF. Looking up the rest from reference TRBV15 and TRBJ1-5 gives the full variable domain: DAMVIQNPRYQVTQFGKPVTLSCSQTLNHNVMYWYQQKSSQAPKLLFHYYDKDFNNEADTPDNFQSRRPNTSFCFLDIRSPGLGDTAMYLCATSRGGWSNQPQHFGDGTRLSIL.

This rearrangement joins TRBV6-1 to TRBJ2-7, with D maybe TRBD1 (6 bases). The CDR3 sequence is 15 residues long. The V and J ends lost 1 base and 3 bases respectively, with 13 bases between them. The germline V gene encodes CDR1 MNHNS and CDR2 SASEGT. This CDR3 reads CASSEGMGTNYEQYF. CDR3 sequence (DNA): TGTGCCAGCAGTGAAGGAATGGGGACAAACTACGAGCAGTACTTC.

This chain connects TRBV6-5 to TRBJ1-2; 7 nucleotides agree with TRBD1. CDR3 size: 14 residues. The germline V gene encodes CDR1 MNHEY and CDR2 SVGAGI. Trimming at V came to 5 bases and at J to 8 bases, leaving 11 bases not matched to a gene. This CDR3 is CASSPNTGERGYTF. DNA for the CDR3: TGTGCCAGCAGTCCGAATACAGGGGAGAGGGGCTACACCTTC.

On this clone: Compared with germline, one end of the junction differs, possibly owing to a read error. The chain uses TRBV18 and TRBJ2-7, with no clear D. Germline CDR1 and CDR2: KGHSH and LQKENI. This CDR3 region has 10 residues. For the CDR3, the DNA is TGTGCCAGCTCACCACCCCCCGTGAGCTTC. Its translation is CASSPPPVSF.

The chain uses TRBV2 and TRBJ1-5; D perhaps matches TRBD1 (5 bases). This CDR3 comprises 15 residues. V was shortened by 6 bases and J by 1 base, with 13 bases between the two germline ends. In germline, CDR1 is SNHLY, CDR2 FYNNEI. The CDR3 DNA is TGTGCCAGCAGCCGGACACCTGCGAGCAATCAGCCCCAGCATTTT. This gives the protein CASSRTPASNQPQHF.